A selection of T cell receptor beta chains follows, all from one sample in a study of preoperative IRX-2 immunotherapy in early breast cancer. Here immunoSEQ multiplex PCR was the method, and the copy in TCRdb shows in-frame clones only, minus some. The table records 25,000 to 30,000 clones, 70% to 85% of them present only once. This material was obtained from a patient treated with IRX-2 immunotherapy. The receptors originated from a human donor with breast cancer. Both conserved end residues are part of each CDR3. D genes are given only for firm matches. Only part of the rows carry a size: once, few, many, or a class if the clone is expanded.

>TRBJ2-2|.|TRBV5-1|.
TGCGCCAGCAGCTTGGCCGGGCAGCCCACCGGGGAGCTGTTTTTT
CASSLAGQPTGELFF
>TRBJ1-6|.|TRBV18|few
TGTGCCAGCTCACCACGGCGGCCAGGGTCCTATAATTCACCCCTCCACTTT
CASSPRRPGSYNSPLHF
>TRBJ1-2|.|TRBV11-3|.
TGTGCCAGCAGTTCGGGGATCGCTAACTATGGCTACACCTTC
CASSSGIANYGYTF
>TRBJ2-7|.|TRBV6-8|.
TGTGCCAGCAGTTTCGTATCAGGCATGCAGTACTTC
CASSFVSGMQYF
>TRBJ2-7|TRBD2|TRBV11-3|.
TGTGCCAGCAGCACTAGCACTAGCGGGACTCACTACGAGCAGTACTTC
CASSTSTSGTHYEQYF
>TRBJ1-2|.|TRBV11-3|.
TGTGCCAGCACCCGAACAGGGTTTGTCGACTATGGCTACACCTTC
CASTRTGFVDYGYTF
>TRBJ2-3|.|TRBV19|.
TGTGCCAGTAGTATGGGGCGGGCTAGCACAGATACGCAGTATTTT
CASSMGRASTDTQYF
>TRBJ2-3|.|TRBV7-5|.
TGTGCCAGCAGTTTCGGACTAGCGGGGAACACAGATACGCAGTATTTT
CASSFGLAGNTDTQYF
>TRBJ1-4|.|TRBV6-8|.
TGTGCCATCAGGCCACGGGAGAATGAAAAACTGTTTTTT
CAIRPRENEKLFF
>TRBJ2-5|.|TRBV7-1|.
TGTGCCAGCAGCTTCGGGACGCGGGGGACCCAGTACTTC
CASSFGTRGTQYF
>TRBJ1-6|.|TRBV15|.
TGTGCCACCAGCAGAGAACAGGGTAGAGGTTTGGTAAATTCACCCCTCCACTTT
CATSREQGRGLVNSPLHF
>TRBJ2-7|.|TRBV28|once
TGTGCCAGCAGTTTTTTGGAGGGCTCCTACGAGCAGTACTTC
CASSFLEGSYEQYF
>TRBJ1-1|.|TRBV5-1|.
TGCGCCAGCAGCTTGGTTTACGGCAAGGGGACTGAAGCTTTCTTT
CASSLVYGKGTEAFF
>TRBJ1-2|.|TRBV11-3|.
TGTGCCAGCAGCCGCTCCCAGGGACTCTATGGCTATACCTTC
CASSRSQGLYGYTF
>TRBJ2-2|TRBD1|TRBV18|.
TGTGCCAGCTCACTCGGGACAGGGAACACCGGGGAGCTGTTTTTT
CASSLGTGNTGELFF
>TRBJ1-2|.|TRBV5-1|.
TGCGCCAGCAGCTTGGATGGGTCTGCCTATGGCTACACCTTC
CASSLDGSAYGYTF
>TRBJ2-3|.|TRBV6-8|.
TGTGCCAGCAGTCTAACACAGTTTACAGATACGCAGTATTTT
CASSLTQFTDTQYF
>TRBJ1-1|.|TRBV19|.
TGTGCCAGTAGTATTGCCAGGGAGGTCACTGAAGCTTTCTTT
CASSIAREVTEAFF
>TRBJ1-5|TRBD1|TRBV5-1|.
TGCGCCAGCAGCTTGAAGACAGGGTGGGGTCAGCCCCAGCATTTT
CASSLKTGWGQPQHF
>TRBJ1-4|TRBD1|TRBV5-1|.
TGCGCCAGCAGCTTGGAGGCCCGAGGGGGCCGTGCAACTAATGAAAAACTGTTTTTT
CASSLEARGGRATNEKLFF
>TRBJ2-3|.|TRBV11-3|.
TGTGCCAGCAGCTTATACTGGGCTGACACAGATACGCAGTATTTT
CASSLYWADTDTQYF
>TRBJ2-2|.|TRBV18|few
TGTGCCAGCTCACCACCGGGCAGTTACACCGGGGAGCTGTTTTTT
CASSPPGSYTGELFF
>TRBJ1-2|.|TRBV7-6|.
TGTGCCAGAAGGAACAGGGAATGGAGCGGGTTTCGAGGCTACACCTTC
CARRNREWSGFRGYTF